The 25 T cell receptor beta chains below all came from one sample that was sequenced in a study of blood T cell repertoires in COVID-19. Only in-frame clones appear in the TCRdb table, and some are missing; sequencing was by immunoSEQ multiplex PCR. The sample consists of more than 350,000 clones, around 87% of them appearing once. Sequencing input: peripheral blood. The receptors stem from a woman aged 25 to 39 with COVID-19, enrolled during active disease.

In the case of this clone: Other DNA variants within this sample encode the same CDR3. V is TRBV18 and J is TRBJ2-5; 12 bases agree with TRBD2. This CDR3 comprises 16 residues. Germline CDR1 reads KGHSH; CDR2 reads LQKENI. The J segment lost 2 bases and the V segment lost 3 bases, leaving 4 bases of the junction unmatched. The DNA for the CDR3 is TGTGCCAGCTCACCGGGACTAGCGGGCACTCAAGAGACCCAGTACTTC. Translating it yields CASSPGLAGTQETQYF. Complete variable domain (other parts from reference TRBV18 and TRBJ2-5): NAGVMQNPRHLVRRRGQEARLRCSPMKGHSHVYWYRQLPEEGLKFMVYLQKENIIDESGMPKERFSAEFPKEGPSILRIQQVVRGDSAAYFCASSPGLAGTQETQYFGPGTRLLVL.

V is TRBV6-5 and J is TRBJ2-3; tentatively, D is TRBD2 (5 bases). Between the trimmed V and J ends, which lost 7 bases and 4 bases, there was a span of 15 bases. This CDR3 spans 14 amino acids. The germline V gene encodes CDR1 MNHEY and CDR2 SVGAGI. CDR3 loop: CASNIRGSPDTQYF. For the CDR3, the DNA is TGTGCCAGCAATATTCGGGGATCCCCAGATACGCAGTATTTT.

The V call is TRBV10-2, the J call TRBJ1-5; D is ambiguous. The V end lost 3 bases, the J end lost 7 bases, and 13 bases lay between the germline ends. Per the germline V gene, CDR1 is WSHSY and CDR2 is SAAADI. This CDR3 spans 14 amino acids. This chain's CDR3 is CASSETGNRQPQHF. The CDR3 DNA follows: TGCGCCAGCAGTGAAACGGGGAATAGGCAGCCCCAGCATTTT.

The rearrangement links TRBV9 to TRBJ2-3; TRBD2 might be the D (5 bases). Germline V gene sequence: CDR1 SGDLS, CDR2 YYNGEE. The CDR3 has 14 amino acids. V was cut by 4 bases and J by 0 bases, with 9 bases left in between. The CDR3 here is CASSREGSTDTQYF. The CDR3 DNA reads as TGTGCCAGCAGCAGAGAGGGTAGCACAGATACGCAGTATTTT.

This clone was found a few times. The gene calls are TRBV11-2 and TRBJ1-5, with TRBD1 identical over 8 bases. V lost 2 bases to trimming and J lost 4 bases; unmatched junction nucleotides: 4. Germline CDR1 and CDR2: SGHAT and FQNNGV. The CDR3 runs to 15 residues. CDR3 sequence reads: CASSLTGGRNQPQHF. CDR3 bases: TGTGCCAGCAGCTTAACAGGGGGAAGGAATCAGCCCCAGCATTTT.

The chain uses TRBV24-1 and TRBJ2-2; TRBD1 matches at 11 bases. CDR3 length: 14 residues. Looked up from germline, CDR1 is KGHDR and CDR2 is SFDVKD. V dropped 2 bases and J dropped 12; count of bases not matched to a gene: 4. The CDR3 loop is CATSDWTGGTKLFF. In DNA form, the CDR3 reads TGTGCCACCAGTGATTGGACAGGGGGCACGAAGCTGTTTTTT.

The sample holds one count of this clone. The chain is built from TRBV5-6 and TRBJ1-5; 9 nucleotides line up with TRBD1. This CDR3 region has 14 residues. With V trimmed by 2 bases and J by 6 bases, 3 bases remained unmatched. Germline V CDR1 and CDR2: SGHDT, YYEEEE. In DNA form, the CDR3 reads TGTGCCAGCAGCTTTGGACAGGGGAGTCAGCCCCAGCATTTT. This gives the protein CASSFGQGSQPQHF.

V is TRBV7-2 and J is TRBJ1-3, with 8 bases matching TRBD1. V gave up 6 bases and J gave up 3 bases; unmatched junction bases: 7. Germline CDR1 and CDR2: SGHTA and FQGNSA. The CDR3 runs 15 residues. CDR3 sequence (DNA): TGTGCCAGCAGTCCAGGGGGCGCATATGGAAACACCATATATTTT. Amino acids: CASSPGGAYGNTIYF.

In this sample, this clone turned up once. This sequence joins TRBV10-2 and TRBJ2-1; a possible D gene is TRBD1 (5 bases). The V end was cut by 6 bases, the J end by 0 bases, with 12 bases between. Looked up from germline, CDR1 is WSHSY and CDR2 is SAAADI. This CDR3 region has 15 residues. CDR3 sequence (DNA): TGCGCCAGCAGCTCCCTGCAGGGCTCCTACAATGAGCAGTTCTTC. It codes for CASSSLQGSYNEQFF.

The V gene is TRBV19, the J gene TRBJ1-5; no definite D call. The ends were cut back, 5 bases at V and 2 bases at J, with 7 bases in the middle. The CDR3 has 13 residues. Germline values: CDR1 LNHDA, CDR2 SQIVND (reference sequence). CDR3 bases: TGTGCCAGTAGTGCGGGTGGCAATCAGCCCCAGCATTTT. The encoded protein is CASSAGGNQPQHF.

The V call is TRBV3-1 (or the pseudogene TRBV3-2), the J call TRBJ1-1; D not certain. V dropped 4 bases and J dropped 0 bases, with 15 bases sitting between them. From germline, CDR1 is LGHDT and CDR2 YNNKEL (reference sequence). This CDR3 has 16 amino acids. CDR3 protein: CASSRPLGALNTEAFF. CDR3 nucleotide sequence: TGTGCCAGCAGCCGTCCCCTTGGAGCTTTGAACACTGAAGCTTTCTTT.

This chain links TRBV5-1 with TRBJ2-3, with D possibly TRBD2 on 5 matching bases. Trimming cost V 0 bases and J 4 bases, with 12 bases left between them. The CDR3 covers 15 residues. Germline CDR1 reads SGHRS; CDR2 reads YFSETQ. CDR3 DNA: TGCGCCAGCAGCTTGGGAGGGAGAAGGCCAGATACGCAGTATTTT. Translation: CASSLGGRRPDTQYF.

A few counts support this clone. The rearrangement joins TRBV27 to TRBJ2-7; no definite D call. Germline V gene sequence: CDR1 MNHEY, CDR2 SMNVEV (reference sequence). The CDR3 is 13 amino acids. V was cut by 2 bases and J by 0 bases, with 5 bases left in between. CDR3 amino acids: CASSLASSYEQYF. In DNA form, the CDR3 reads TGTGCCAGCAGTTTAGCCAGCTCCTACGAGCAGTACTTC.

The chain carries TRBV30 and TRBJ2-7, with TRBD1 identical over 7 bases. V lost 7 bases to trimming and J lost 5 bases; unmatched junction nucleotides: 8. Germline V gene lookup returns CDR1 GTSNPN and CDR2 SVGIG (reference sequence). CDR3 length: 12 residues. CDR3 nucleotide sequence: TGTGCCTTAAACACAGGGGTCCACGAGCAGTACTTC. Protein: CALNTGVHEQYF.

This clone occurred a few times. The chain has TRBV5-1 and TRBJ2-5; D perhaps matches TRBD2 (6 bases). Germline V gives CDR1 SGHRS, CDR2 YFSETQ. Trimming removed 4 bases at V and 5 bases at J, with 21 bases between. The CDR3 totals 16 residues. The CDR3: CASSELGRGTGETQYF. The DNA of the CDR3 is TGCGCCAGCAGCGAACTCGGACGGGGGACGGGGGAGACCCAGTACTTC.

The chain uses TRBV30 and TRBJ2-3; possible D gene TRBD2, 7 bases. The germline CDR1 and CDR2 sequences are GTSNPN and SVGIG (reference sequence). The V end was cut by 1 base, the J end by 2 bases, with 10 bases between. This CDR3 region has 14 residues. The CDR3 DNA follows: TGTGCCTGGAGTGAGGGGGGGTTCACAGATACGCAGTATTTT. It is translated as CAWSEGGFTDTQYF.

This chain joins TRBV2 and TRBJ2-2; D might be TRBD2 (7 bases). The CDR3 runs to 16 residues. Germline V CDR1 and CDR2: SNHLY, FYNNEI. The V and J ends lost 7 bases and 9 bases respectively, with 24 bases between them. The CDR3 DNA sequence: TGTGCCAGCACCGCCGGGGGCGGGAGCTGGGACCGGGAGCTGTTTTTT. Its protein is CASTAGGGSWDRELFF.

V and J are TRBV2 and TRBJ2-7; possibly TRBD1 for D (5 bases). From germline, CDR1 is SNHLY and CDR2 FYNNEI. The ends were cut back, 7 bases at V and 3 bases at J, with 28 bases in the middle. CDR3 length: 18 amino acids. CDR3 sequence reads: CASIKNRQLNRQNYEQYF. Written as DNA, the CDR3 is TGTGCCAGCATCAAAAATAGGCAGCTGAACAGGCAGAACTACGAGCAGTACTTC.

The genes are TRBV9 and TRBJ2-3; D is uncertain. This CDR3 comprises 13 residues. The V gene lost 2 bases and the J gene lost 0 bases, with 4 bases spanning the gap. The germline V gene has CDR1 SGDLS and CDR2 YYNGEE. The CDR3 DNA reads as TGTGCCAGCAGCGTCAGGAGCACAGATACGCAGTATTTT. It specifies CASSVRSTDTQYF.

This rearrangement joins TRBV2 to TRBJ2-1, with TRBD2 matching 8 bases. CDR1 and CDR2 from the germline V gene are SNHLY and FYNNEI. V lost 4 bases and J lost 9; bases outside the gene matches: 11. There are 15 residues in the CDR3. The CDR3 region is CASSGRTSWRGEQFF. As DNA, the CDR3 is TGTGCCAGCAGTGGCCGGACTAGCTGGAGGGGTGAGCAGTTCTTC.

This clone was recorded once. This chain links TRBV5-1 with TRBJ1-2, with D perhaps TRBD1 (6 bases). The CDR3 runs 13 residues. V was trimmed by 0 bases and J by 3 bases, leaving 6 bases between them. Germline loops: CDR1 SGHRS, CDR2 YFSETQ. CDR3 region: CASSLGQDYGYTF. In DNA form, the CDR3 reads TGCGCCAGCAGCTTGGGACAGGACTATGGCTACACCTTC.

This rearrangement joins TRBV7-2 to TRBJ1-5, with 7 bases fitting TRBD1. V was clipped by 6 bases and J by 6 bases; unmatched bases: 14. The CDR3 totals 16 residues. Germline V gives CDR1 SGHTA, CDR2 FQGNSA. The chain's CDR3 is CASSRTGQAPGQPQHF. The CDR3, as DNA: TGTGCCAGCAGTCGAACTGGACAGGCCCCGGGTCAGCCCCAGCATTTT.

V gene TRBV3-1 (or the pseudogene TRBV3-2) combines with J gene TRBJ2-7; D uncertain. The CDR3 has 14 residues. V lost 4 bases, J lost 4 bases, and 14 bases lay in between. Germline assignment: CDR1 LGHDT and CDR2 YNNKEL (reference sequence). Here the CDR3 reads CASSRSLNGYEQYF. Written as DNA, the CDR3 is TGTGCCAGCAGCCGATCTCTTAACGGGTACGAGCAGTACTTC.

In this sample, this clone turned up once. The rearrangement links TRBV3-1 (or the pseudogene TRBV3-2) to TRBJ2-2; D is ambiguous. This CDR3 is built from 13 residues. Per the germline V gene, CDR1 is LGHDT and CDR2 is YNNKEL (reference sequence). V was pared by 6 bases and J by 8 bases, with 13 bases between. The CDR3 nucleotides read TGTGCCAGCAGGAACTCCGAGGTGGGGGAGCTGTTTTTT. Its translation: CASRNSEVGELFF.

The V and J genes are TRBV2 and TRBJ1-2; maybe TRBD1 (6 bases). Germline V gene lookup returns CDR1 SNHLY and CDR2 FYNNEI. This CDR3 comprises 13 residues. Trimming removed 6 bases from V and 6 bases from J, with 14 bases in between. The DNA for the CDR3 is TGTGCCAGCAGGACGACAGGCCTCGATGGCTACACCTTC. Residues: CASRTTGLDGYTF.